Following are 17 T cell receptor beta chains from one sample sequenced in a study of persistence of HIV-infected CD4 T cells. This nonspecific control used anti-CD3/anti-CD28 bead stimulation of CD4+ T cells. Responding CD4+ T cells were sorted by upregulation of both CD40 ligand and CD69. This was the immunoSEQ version 4 assay in survey mode. The repertoire was sequenced with immunoSEQ multiplex PCR; TCRdb's copy has only in-frame clones and lacks some. Here the sample spans roughly 45,000 clones, 80% to 90% being singletons. Their cognate antigens are unknown. The sample here was CD4+ T cells sorted from PBMCs after approximately 20-hour stimulation, taken from a patient who received antiretroviral therapy. The receptors stem from an adult man with HIV who was CMV-seropositive.

The chain uses TRBV18 and TRBJ1-4; D is uncertain. Germline lookup yields CDR1 KGHSH and CDR2 LQKENI. CDR3 length: 13 residues. V lost 4 bases to trimming and J lost 6 bases, with 9 bases between them. The CDR3 coding sequence is TGTGCCAGCTCACGAGGGTCGGATGAAAAACTGTTTTTT. Translation gives CASSRGSDEKLFF.

The chain links TRBV18 to TRBJ2-1; perhaps TRBD2 as D (5 bases). The germline V gene encodes CDR1 KGHSH and CDR2 LQKENI. The V gene lost 6 bases and the J gene lost 6 bases, with 18 bases spanning the gap. The CDR3 has 15 residues. The CDR3 sequence is CASSRSPGNANEQFF. The CDR3 DNA is TGTGCCAGCTCCCGAAGCCCGGGGAACGCCAATGAGCAGTTCTTC.

The chain has TRBV6-5 and TRBJ2-7; tentative D call: TRBD2 (6 bases). Germline V lookup: CDR1 MNHEY, CDR2 SVGAGI. Trimming cost V 5 bases and J 7 bases, with 12 bases left between them. CDR3 length equals 12 residues. CDR3 region: CASSPRAGEQYF. CDR3 DNA sequence: TGTGCCAGCAGTCCCCGGGCGGGGGAGCAGTACTTC.

The gene calls are TRBV6-6 and TRBJ1-3; D might be TRBD1 (5 bases). Looked up from germline, CDR1 is MNHNY and CDR2 is SVGAGI (reference sequence). V lost 7 bases to trimming and J lost 0 bases, with 13 bases between them. The CDR3 extends over 15 amino acids. The CDR3 DNA is TGTGCCAGCACCACGACAGAACCCTCTGGAAACACCATATATTTT. The encoded protein is CASTTTEPSGNTIYF.

The chain employs TRBV28 and TRBJ1-4; D ambiguous. The CDR3 contains 13 residues. Trimming took 6 bases from V and 3 from J, leaving 8 bases between them. The V gene's germline CDR1 is MDHEN and CDR2 SYDVKM. The chain's CDR3 is CASRGSPNEKLFF. In nucleotides, the CDR3 is TGTGCCAGCAGAGGCAGTCCTAATGAAAAACTGTTTTTT.

The gene calls are TRBV6-4 and TRBJ1-5; D gene unclear. Trimming removed 4 bases at V and 0 bases at J, with 10 bases between. The V gene's germline CDR1 is MRHNA and CDR2 SNTAGT. The CDR3 has 15 residues. For the CDR3, the DNA is TGTGCCAGCAGTGTAGACTCCATTAGCAATCAGCCCCAGCATTTT. This codes for CASSVDSISNQPQHF.

The chain is built from TRBV19 and TRBJ1-2, with 7 bases that match TRBD1. After removal of 5 bases from V and 4 bases from J, the junction contained 10 bases not matched to a gene. The CDR3 runs 15 residues. CDR1 and CDR2 from the germline V gene are LNHDA and SQIVND (reference sequence). CDR3 nucleotide sequence: TGTGCCAGTAGTTCCACAGGGGACGGGGGCTATGGCTACACCTTC. It is translated as CASSSTGDGGYGYTF. Variable domain in full (rest from reference TRBV19 and TRBJ1-2): DGGITQSPKYLFRKEGQNVTLSCEQNLNHDAMYWYRQDPGQGLRLIYYSQIVNDFQKGDIAEGYSVSREKKESFPLTVTSAQKNPTAFYLCASSSTGDGGYGYTFGSGTRLTVV.

This chain connects TRBV6-5 to TRBJ2-7; D possibly matches TRBD1 or TRBD2 (5 bases each). Germline CDR1 reads MNHEY; CDR2 reads SVGAGI. V lost 10 bases to trimming and J lost 2 bases, with 18 bases between them. This CDR3 is 14 amino acids long. CDR3 sequence: CATSGAPTPYEQYF. The CDR3 DNA reads TGTGCCACCTCCGGGGCTCCAACTCCCTACGAGCAGTACTTC.

This chain uses TRBV25-1 with TRBJ1-4, with TRBD1 identical over 8 bases. V shed 5 bases, J shed 5 bases, and the junction held 13 bases outside the gene matches. This CDR3 is built from 17 residues. Germline V gene sequence: CDR1 MGHDK, CDR2 SYGVNS. CDR3 in DNA: TGTGCCAGCAGTTCGCCCAGGGGGCGCCGAGGAAATGAAAAACTGTTTTTT. Translation: CASSSPRGRRGNEKLFF.

This clone has just a few counts. The rearrangement uses TRBV5-4 and TRBJ1-4; D is unclear. This CDR3 comprises 14 residues. The V gene's germline CDR1 is SGHNT and CDR2 YYREEE (reference sequence). Trimming cost V 4 bases and J 4 bases, with 11 bases left between them. DNA of the CDR3: TGTGCCAGCAGCGTCCGGGCCGTTAATGAAAAACTGTTTTTT. Protein sequence: CASSVRAVNEKLFF.

This chain uses TRBV3-1 (or the pseudogene TRBV3-2) with TRBJ1-1; possible D gene TRBD1, 5 bases. V was pared by 2 bases and J by 4 bases, with 14 bases between. Germline CDR1 reads LGHDT; CDR2 reads YNNKEL (reference sequence). The CDR3 is 15 residues long. This CDR3 is CASSQYSVGGTEAFF. In DNA, the CDR3 is TGTGCCAGCAGCCAATACTCCGTCGGGGGCACTGAAGCTTTCTTT.

V and J are TRBV6-1 and TRBJ1-2; maybe TRBD1 (5 bases). The CDR3 spans 15 residues. Germline assignment: CDR1 MNHNS and CDR2 SASEGT. V was cut by 2 bases and J by 2 bases, with 12 bases left in between. The CDR3 region has the DNA TGTGCCAGCAGTGAACTCCCCCCAGGGAACTATGGCTACACCTTC. Its translation: CASSELPPGNYGYTF.

The chain employs TRBV15 and TRBJ1-4; D gene uncertain. The CDR3 consists of 12 residues. V gave up 8 bases and J gave up 8 bases, with 12 bases separating them. Germline lookup yields CDR1 LNHNV and CDR2 YYDKDF (reference sequence). The CDR3 coding sequence is TGTGCCACCGGGAGTAGGAAGGAAAAACTGTTTTTT. The encoded protein is CATGSRKEKLFF.

The J gene is TRBJ1-1, the V gene TRBV5-1, with TRBD1 identical over 8 bases. CDR1 SGHRS and CDR2 YFSETQ come from the germline V gene. The CDR3 loop spans 15 amino acids. V was pared by 4 bases and J by 4 bases, with 9 bases of the junction left unmatched. The CDR3 sequence: CASSLSGQGGTEAFF. CDR3 sequence (DNA): TGCGCCAGCAGCCTCTCTGGACAGGGCGGCACTGAAGCTTTCTTT.

The genes are TRBV18 and TRBJ2-1; D remains ambiguous. The germline V and J ends were trimmed by 6 bases and 7 bases, with 7 bases remaining between them. The CDR3 covers 11 residues. CDR1 and CDR2 (germline): KGHSH, LQKENI. The CDR3 here is CASSRRNEQFF. As DNA, the CDR3 is TGTGCCAGCTCGCGCCGGAATGAGCAGTTCTTC. Full variable domain (missing parts from reference TRBV18 and TRBJ2-1): NAGVMQNPRHLVRRRGQEARLRCSPMKGHSHVYWYRQLPEEGLKFMVYLQKENIIDESGMPKERFSAEFPKEGPSILRIQQVVRGDSAAYFCASSRRNEQFFGPGTRLTVL.

J is TRBJ2-1 and V is TRBV15; 11 bases line up with TRBD2. Trimming cost V 2 bases and J 3 bases; bases outside gene matches: 9. This CDR3 is 18 amino acids long. Germline V CDR1 and CDR2: LNHNV, YYDKDF (reference sequence). This chain's CDR3 is CATSRQTLAGADYNEQFF. The CDR3 nucleotides read TGTGCCACCAGCAGACAAACACTAGCGGGGGCAGACTACAATGAGCAGTTCTTC.

The chain combines TRBV5-5 with TRBJ2-2; no firm D call. V was pared by 1 base and J by 6 bases, with 13 bases between. Germline loops: CDR1 SGHKS, CDR2 YYEKEE (reference sequence). The CDR3 runs to 15 residues. The CDR3 region is CASSLFNSVAGELFF. CDR3 nucleotide sequence: TGTGCCAGCAGCTTGTTCAACAGTGTGGCCGGGGAGCTGTTTTTT.